This is a list of T cell receptor beta chains from one sample in a study of cytomegalovirus exposure and HLA in healthy donors. Data came from immunoSEQ multiplex PCR; TCRdb stores just in-frame clones and leaves some out. The table includes about 120,000 clones, approximately 79% detected once. What was sequenced was PBMCs. The receptors here all came from a man younger than 40 in good health and CMV-seronegative. Each CDR3 is given with its conserved first and last residue. Fields, in order: V gene, D gene, J gene, clone size, CDR3 protein, CDR3 DNA. A D gene is named only where the DNA matches it firmly. Size is stated for part of the rows, as once, few or many counts, or as a class when the clone is expanded.

TRBV7-9	NA	TRBJ2-7	NA	CASSLSAPRRGFHEQYF	TGTGCCAGCAGCTTAAGCGCGCCGCGCAGGGGTTTCCACGAGCAGTACTTC
TRBV19	NA	TRBJ2-3	NA	CASSTQGPQYF	TGTGCCAGTAGTACCCAGGGGCCGCAGTATTTT
TRBV4-3	TRBD1	TRBJ1-1	once	CASSQTGVGTEAFF	TGCGCCAGCAGCCAGACAGGGGTCGGTACTGAAGCTTTCTTT
TRBV5-6	NA	TRBJ2-3	NA	CASSWLGVAGTDTQYF	TGTGCCAGCAGCTGGCTCGGGGTAGCAGGCACAGATACGCAGTATTTT
TRBV5-1	TRBD1	TRBJ2-7	once	CASRGTDYEQYF	TGCGCCAGTAGGGGGACAGACTACGAGCAGTACTTC
TRBV6-6	TRBD1	TRBJ1-1	NA	CASSYRGQGNTEAFF	TGTGCCAGCAGTTACCGGGGACAGGGAAACACTGAAGCTTTCTTT
TRBV9	TRBD1	TRBJ1-6	NA	CASSLSQNTGGSSYNSPLHF	TGTGCCAGCAGCTTAAGCCAAAATACAGGGGGCAGCTCCTATAATTCACCCCTCCACTTT
TRBV5-5	NA	TRBJ1-1	NA	CASSLSGQVRTEAFF	TGTGCCAGCAGCTTGTCGGGACAAGTAAGGACTGAAGCTTTCTTT
TRBV18	NA	TRBJ2-6	NA	CASSFTGGANVLTF	TGTGCCAGCTCCTTTACGGGGGGGGCCAACGTCCTGACTTTC
TRBV6-8	TRBD1	TRBJ1-4	few	CASSYIRQGKANEKLFF	TGTGCCAGCAGTTACATCCGACAGGGTAAGGCTAATGAAAAACTGTTTTTT
TRBV6-6	TRBD1	TRBJ2-5	NA	CASSPGQGAGETQYF	TGTGCCAGCAGTCCGGGACAGGGGGCCGGGGAGACCCAGTACTTC
TRBV18	NA	TRBJ1-1	NA	CASSPSGGNTEAFF	TGTGCCAGCTCACCTTCGGGGGGGAACACTGAAGCTTTCTTT
TRBV7-8	TRBD1	TRBJ2-1	NA	CASSDLNGDRRYNEQFF	TGTGCCAGCAGCGACCTTAACGGGGACAGGCGCTACAATGAGCAGTTCTTC
TRBV19	NA	TRBJ1-1	NA	CASSIGGGNTEAFF	TGTGCCAGTAGTATCGGGGGGGGGAACACTGAAGCTTTCTTT
TRBV4-3	TRBD2	TRBJ2-1	NA	CASSQEGGLYDEQFF	TGCGCCAGCAGCCAAGAGGGGGGACTATACGATGAGCAGTTCTTC
TRBV7-3	TRBD2	TRBJ2-1	NA	CASSLGTSDFDEQFF	TGTGCCAGCAGCTTAGGGACTAGCGACTTCGATGAGCAGTTCTTC
TRBV12-2	NA	TRBJ2-1	NA	CASRLGLAGDLCSYNEQFF	TGTGCAAGTCGCTTAGGACTAGCGGGGGACCTTTGCTCCTACAATGAGCAGTTCTTC
TRBV5-6	TRBD1	TRBJ1-2	once	CASSPGTGSYGYTF	TGTGCCAGCAGCCCCGGGACAGGGAGCTATGGCTACACCTTC
TRBV9	TRBD2	TRBJ2-3	once	CASSVAGGSGATDTQYF	TGTGCCAGCAGCGTAGCTGGGGGTAGCGGGGCCACAGATACGCAGTATTTT
TRBV25-1	TRBD1	TRBJ2-1	NA	CASSVGQGSYNEQFF	TGTGCCAGCAGTGTAGGACAGGGCTCCTACAATGAGCAGTTCTTC
TRBV6-5	NA	TRBJ1-4	NA	CASSGRGDLNEKLFF	TGTGCCAGCAGTGGGCGGGGGGACTTGAATGAAAAACTGTTTTTT
TRBV6-5	TRBD1	TRBJ1-2	NA	CASSAGQGYDGYTF	TGTGCCAGCAGTGCGGGACAGGGTTATGATGGCTACACCTTC
TRBV19	TRBD1	TRBJ1-1	NA	CASSAGTGWKNTEAFF	TGTGCCAGTAGTGCAGGGACAGGGTGGAAGAACACTGAAGCTTTCTTT